This TCR beta chain was sequenced for a study of blood T cells in healthy people across ages. Study-wide points: Naive T cell percentage and TCR beta diversity correlated strongly.

The study drew donors from healthy Caucasian individuals in Russia aged about 6 to 90. Extraction yielded at least 5 micrograms of total RNA per sample. On this clonotype itself: The antigen is unknown.

Combining a sample-barcoded 5' primer with a J-beta primer mix, a second PCR ran for roughly 6 to 12 cycles. TCRdb called the 5' RACE reads again in MiXCR, with one record for every CDR3 protein. The data hold around 1,900,000 distinct CDR3 sequences, with about two fifths observed a single time. With 10 bases clipped from V and 2 bases from J, the junction kept 9 bases outside the gene matches. Germline values: CDR1 LNHDA, CDR2 SQIVND (reference sequence). The CDR3 length is 14 residues. V gene TRBV19 combines with J gene TRBJ2-7; 9 bases align to TRBD1. The TCR originated in a human donor in good health. Specimen: blood. The CDR3 here is CATAQQGAPYEQYF. CDR3 nucleotide sequence: TGTGCCACGGCTCAACAGGGGGCCCCCTACGAGCAGTACTTC. Drawing the rest from reference TRBV19 and TRBJ2-7, the complete variable domain is DGGITQSPKYLFRKEGQNVTLSCEQNLNHDAMYWYRQDPGQGLRLIYYSQIVNDFQKGDIAEGYSVSREKKESFPLTVTSAQKNPTAFYLCATAQQGAPYEQYFGPGTRLTVT.